The clone carrying this T cell receptor (beta chain) was counted between two and nine times. What it binds is not known. CDR1 and CDR2 (germline): WSHSY, SAAADI. CDR3 length: 18 residues. Unmatched junction bases numbered 13, after V lost 7 bases and J lost 6 bases. A patient was excluded if there was uncontrolled infection, other autoimmune disease, pregnancy or lactation. The study based diagnoses on clinical symptoms, serum thyroxine and TRAb, thyroid ultrasound and orbital computed tomography. These data originate in a study of T cells in Graves' hyperthyroidism and ophthalmopathy. About the study: The blood sample was taken at first diagnosis, before treatment began. Findings and limits, study-wide: For ophthalmopathy, model prediction preceded onset by a median about 6 months.

The CDR3 regions of TCR beta were amplified from RNA transcripts. First-round RT-PCR targeting the TCR CDR3 was performed with the HTBI primer set. In TCRdb, the multiplex PCR reads were re-called with MiXCR into one record per CDR3 protein. The data show fewer than 850,000 distinct CDR3 sequences, 15% to 20% seen once. This receptor was identified in a man in his fifties with Graves' hyperthyroidism. The sample taken for sequencing was blood. V and J are TRBV10-2 and TRBJ2-1, with 15 bases lining up with TRBD2. CDR3 DNA: TGCGCCAGCACGCGACAGACAAGGACTAGCGGGAGGGCCAATGAGCAGTTCTTC. Protein: CASTRQTRTSGRANEQFF.